Listed below are T cell receptor beta chains from one sample, sequenced in a study of T-cell reconstitution after alpha-beta-depleted transplantation in children. TCRdb re-called the PCR reads through MiXCR, storing one row per CDR3 protein. The table has 450,000 to 600,000 distinct CDR3 sequences, about 30% seen once. The source was PBMCs from the stem cell graft donor, collected from the stem cell graft. All receptors derive from a human donor who donated a stem cell graft to a child with aplastic anemia. Both conserved end residues are part of each CDR3. A D gene is named only where the DNA matches it firmly. Part of the rows lack a size; the others show once, few, many or a class for expanded clones.

13,few,TRBV12-3/TRBV12-4,TRBJ1-2,TRBD1,TGTGCCAGCAGCCTAACAGGGGGACGCGGCTACACCTTC,CASSLTGGRGYTF
14,-,TRBV29-1,TRBJ2-5,TRBD2,TGCAGCGGGGAGACTAGCGGGAGCTACAAGACCCAGTACTTC,CSGETSGSYKTQYF
16,few,TRBV20-1,TRBJ2-4,-,TGCAGTGCTGGCCCTCGGATCCAACCCAATAAAAACATTCAGTACTTC,CSAGPRIQPNKNIQYF
15,-,TRBV25-1,TRBJ1-3,TRBD1,TGTGCCAGCAGGGAACACCAGGGGGCTGGAAACACCATATATTTT,CASREHQGAGNTIYF
15,once,TRBV6-1,TRBJ2-3,-,TGTGCCAGCAGTGAAGCGCGGGACGGCACAGATACGCAGTATTTT,CASSEARDGTDTQYF
14,-,TRBV28,TRBJ2-7,TRBD1,TGTGCCAGCAAAAACAGGGGAAGCTCCTACGAGCAGTACTTC,CASKNRGSSYEQYF
16,-,TRBV7-2,TRBJ2-1,TRBD1,TGTGCCAGCAGCACCACAGGGGGACTTGATAACAATGAGCAGTTCTTC,CASSTTGGLDNNEQFF
15,-,TRBV20-1,TRBJ2-3,TRBD2,TGCAGTGCCACAACTAGCGGGCGTAGCACAGATACGCAGTATTTT,CSATTSGRSTDTQYF
12,-,TRBV25-1,TRBJ2-7,-,TGTGCCAGCAGTCAGTACTCCTACGAGCAGTACTTC,CASSQYSYEQYF
15,-,TRBV20-1,TRBJ2-3,TRBD2,TGCAGTGCTGTGGGACTAGCGGGGCGCGCAGATACGCAGTATTTT,CSAVGLAGRADTQYF
15,many,TRBV12-3/TRBV12-4,TRBJ1-2,-,TGTGCCAGCACCCCCGCGGACCAACCTAACTATGGCTACACCTTC,CASTPADQPNYGYTF
13,-,TRBV7-9,TRBJ2-1,-,TGTGCCAGCAGCCGACAGGACCGGAATGAGCAGTTCTTC,CASSRQDRNEQFF
15,-,TRBV4-3,TRBJ1-1,-,TGCGCCAGCAGCCAAGAAGGGAATAAGAACACTGAAGCTTTCTTT,CASSQEGNKNTEAFF
13,-,TRBV14,TRBJ2-7,-,TGTGCCAGCAGCCTCGGGATCGCCTACGAGCAGTACTTC,CASSLGIAYEQYF
14,few,TRBV7-2,TRBJ2-1,-,TGTGCCAGCTCCACAACGGGCGGAAACAATGAGCAGTTCTTC,CASSTTGGNNEQFF
14,-,TRBV12-3/TRBV12-4,TRBJ1-6,TRBD1,TGTGCCAGCAGTAAATGGGACAGGAATTCACCCCTCCACTTT,CASSKWDRNSPLHF
12,-,TRBV9,TRBJ2-7,-,TGTGCCAGCAGCCCTTCATTTTACGAGCAGTACTTC,CASSPSFYEQYF
14,few,TRBV7-2,TRBJ1-1,-,TGTGCCAGCAGCTTAGGAGGGGCCCAGGGCGAAGCTTTCTTT,CASSLGGAQGEAFF
14,many,TRBV18,TRBJ2-7,TRBD2,TGTGCCAGCTCAGGGGCGGGAGCCTCCTACGAGCAGTACTTC,CASSGAGASYEQYF
18,-,TRBV11-2,TRBJ2-1,-,TGTGCCAGCAGCCCACCCAAACTCTACAGGAGCTCCTACAATGAGCAGTTCTTC,CASSPPKLYRSSYNEQFF
15,few,TRBV5-1,TRBJ1-2,TRBD1,TGCGCCAGCAGCTTGGGGAACACAGGGGTCTATGGCTACACCTTC,CASSLGNTGVYGYTF
13,-,TRBV29-1,TRBJ1-1,-,TGCAGCGCCTCCTCACAGGGTTACACTGAAGCTTTCTTT,CSASSQGYTEAFF
18,-,TRBV6-1,TRBJ1-5,TRBD1,TGTGCCAGCAGTGGAATTTTAACAGGGGGAAGTTCAAATCAGCCCCAGCATTTT,CASSGILTGGSSNQPQHF
13,-,TRBV28,TRBJ1-5,-,TGTGCCAGCAAATTTTCCTGGGATCAGCCCCAGCATTTT,CASKFSWDQPQHF
14,-,TRBV7-2,TRBJ2-2,-,TGTGCCAGCAGCTTAGGGGGGGAAACCGGGGAGCTGTTTTTT,CASSLGGETGELFF
15,few,TRBV5-5,TRBJ2-5,TRBD1,TGTGCCAGCAGCTTGGAGCCAGGGGGCGGGGAGACCCAGTACTTC,CASSLEPGGGETQYF
11,few,TRBV30,TRBJ2-7,-,TGTGCCTGGAGTGTACTCTGGGAGCAGTACTTC,CAWSVLWEQYF
14,-,TRBV2,TRBJ2-2,TRBD2,TGTGCCAGCAAGGGACTACGGAACACCGGGGAGCTGTTTTTT,CASKGLRNTGELFF
17,-,TRBV12-3/TRBV12-4,TRBJ2-3,TRBD2,TGTGCCAGCAGTGCCCCTTGGGGCGGGAGCCCCCCAGATACGCAGTATTTT,CASSAPWGGSPPDTQYF
13,few,TRBV18,TRBJ1-5,-,TGTGCCAGTTTACAGGGTCCCAATCAGCCCCAGCATTTT,CASLQGPNQPQHF